This T cell receptor beta chain was identified in a study of PD-1 blockade in mismatch repair-deficient tumors. Study overall: Patients had roughly twelve mismatch repair-deficient cancer types, all previously treated and progressing. General study results and limits: Tumor-resident clones, often undetectable pretreatment in blood, expanded then contracted after pembrolizumab.

A single count supports this clone. Its antigen remains unknown. Generated by immunoSEQ multiplex PCR, the TCRdb table keeps only in-frame clones and is missing some. The table shows more than 95,000 clones, with about 85% occurring only once. Trimming took off 6 bases at V and 4 bases at J, with 10 bases between the two ends. The CDR3 runs 12 residues. The germline gives CDR1 MNHEY, CDR2 SVGAGI. All patients were mismatch repair deficient, assessed by either PCR or immunohistochemistry. Sequenced material: peripheral blood, taken 44 weeks after starting pembrolizumab. J is TRBJ2-7 and V is TRBV6-5; D gene unclear. The sequence came from an adult with mismatch repair-deficient cancer. The CDR3, as DNA: TGTGCCAGCAGCCCAGTCGGGTACGAGCAGTACTTC. It yields the protein CASSPVGYEQYF.